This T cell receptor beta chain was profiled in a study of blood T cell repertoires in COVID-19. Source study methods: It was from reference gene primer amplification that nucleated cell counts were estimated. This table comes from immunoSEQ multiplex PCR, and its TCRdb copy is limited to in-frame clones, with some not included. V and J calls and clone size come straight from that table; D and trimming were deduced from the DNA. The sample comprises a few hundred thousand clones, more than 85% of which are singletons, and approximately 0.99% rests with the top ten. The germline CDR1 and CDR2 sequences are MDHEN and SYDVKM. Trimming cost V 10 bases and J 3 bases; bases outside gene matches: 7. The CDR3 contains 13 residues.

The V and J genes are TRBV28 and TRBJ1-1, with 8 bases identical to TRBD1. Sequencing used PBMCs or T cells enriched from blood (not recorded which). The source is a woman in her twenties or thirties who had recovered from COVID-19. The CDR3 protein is CATRGQGDTEAFF. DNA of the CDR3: TGTGCCACCAGGGGGCAGGGCGACACTGAAGCTTTCTTT. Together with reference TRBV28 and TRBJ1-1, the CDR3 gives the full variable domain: DVKVTQSSRYLVKRTGEKVFLECVQDMDHENMFWYRQDPGLGLRLIYFSYDVKMKEKGDIPEGYSVSREKKERFSLILESASTNQTSMYLCATRGQGDTEAFFGQGTRLTVV.